Each of the 25 T cell receptor beta chains below was sequenced from the same sample in a study of cytomegalovirus exposure and HLA in healthy donors. Generated by immunoSEQ multiplex PCR, the TCRdb table keeps only in-frame clones and is missing some. The sample records about 100,000 clones, almost 96% being singletons. Sequencing was done on a sample of PBMCs. Every receptor here comes from a woman between 18 and 30 years old in good health and CMV-seronegative.

This clone came up once. This chain links TRBV5-4 with TRBJ1-2; 9 bases are a match to TRBD1. Germline CDR1 reads SGHNT; CDR2 reads YYREEE (reference sequence). This CDR3 contains 14 residues. V shed 1 base and J 5 bases; nucleotides not matched to a gene: 3. CDR3 in DNA: TGTGCCAGCAGCTTGCCCGGGACAGGGTATGGCTACACCTTC. This sequence encodes CASSLPGTGYGYTF.

The chain joins TRBV27 to TRBJ2-2; D perhaps matches TRBD1 (5 bases). Between the trimmed V and J ends, which lost 3 bases and 0 bases, there was a span of 5 bases. CDR1 is MNHEY, CDR2 SMNVEV, per germline (reference sequence). CDR3 length: 14 residues. CDR3 amino acids: CASSLTANTGELFF. CDR3 DNA: TGTGCCAGCAGTTTGACAGCGAACACCGGGGAGCTGTTTTTT.

V gene TRBV4-1 combines with J gene TRBJ2-7; 13 nucleotides align to TRBD2. Germline CDR1 MGHRA, CDR2 YSYEKL. V lost 0 bases, J lost 10 bases, and 9 bases stayed unmatched. The CDR3 spans 16 residues. Here the CDR3 reads CASSQDLGLAGERQYF. CDR3 nucleotides: TGCGCCAGCAGCCAAGATCTCGGACTAGCGGGGGAGAGACAGTACTTC.

The rearrangement uses TRBV2 and TRBJ2-1, with TRBD2 identical over 10 bases. The CDR3 extends over 13 amino acids. Losses at the gene ends were 7 bases for V and 5 bases for J; bases not matched to a gene: 2. Germline assignment: CDR1 SNHLY and CDR2 FYNNEI. The CDR3 nucleotides read TGTGCCAGCATAACTAGCGGGAACAATGAGCAGTTCTTC. Encoded protein: CASITSGNNEQFF.

The CDR3 DNA reads TGTGCCAGCAGTTTACAGGGCGTGGGCAATCAGCCCCAGCATTTT. Translation: CASSLQGVGNQPQHF. The chain recombines TRBV28 with TRBJ1-5; a weak D match, TRBD1 (5 bases). From germline, CDR1 is MDHEN and CDR2 SYDVKM. The CDR3 is made up of 15 amino acids. Trimming removed 2 bases from V and 2 bases from J, with 10 bases in between.

The rearrangement links TRBV15 to TRBJ2-7; D perhaps matches TRBD2 (5 bases). The CDR3 is 15 residues long. The V gene lost 1 base and the J gene lost 0 bases, with 10 bases spanning the gap. Germline V gene sequence: CDR1 LNHNV, CDR2 YYDKDF (reference sequence). The CDR3 protein is CATSRAGMSSYEQYF. DNA of the CDR3: TGTGCCACCAGCAGAGCGGGGATGAGCTCCTACGAGCAGTACTTC.

For the CDR3, the DNA is TGTGCCAGCAGTTGGACAGGGCAAACTGAAGCTTTCTTT. Amino acids: CASSWTGQTEAFF. The V call is TRBV7-3, the J call TRBJ1-1; TRBD1 matches 8 bases. CDR3 length: 13 amino acids. CDR1 is SGHTA, CDR2 FQGTGA, per germline. V shed 6 bases and J 5 bases; nucleotides not matched to a gene: 5. The full variable domain, in which reference TRBV7-3 and TRBJ1-1 provide the parts outside the CDR3, is GAGVSQTPSNKVTEKGKYVELRCDPISGHTALYWYRQSLGQGPEFLIYFQGTGAADDSGLPNDRFFAVRPEGSVSTLKIQRTERGDSAVYLCASSWTGQTEAFFGQGTRLTVV.

The chain has TRBV7-6 and TRBJ1-1; 7 bases agree with TRBD1. J lost 1 base, V lost 5 bases, and 10 bases had no gene match. This CDR3 contains 16 residues. CDR1 and CDR2 from the germline V gene are SGHVS and FNYEAQ. The CDR3 DNA follows: TGTGCCAGCAGCGCCCAACCCGGGACAGCGAACACTGAAGCTTTCTTT. Its translation is CASSAQPGTANTEAFF.

The rearrangement links TRBV6-6 to TRBJ1-2; 7 nucleotides align to TRBD1. This CDR3 is 12 amino acids long. With V trimmed by 11 bases and J by 6 bases, 9 bases remained unmatched. Germline values: CDR1 MNHNY, CDR2 SVGAGI (reference sequence). Written as DNA, the CDR3 is TGTGCCGGAGGACAGGACGCCGATGGCTACACCTTC. It is translated as CAGGQDADGYTF.

The chain couples TRBV19 to TRBJ1-2; D possibly corresponds to TRBD1 (6 bases). Trimming cost V 2 bases and J 5 bases, with 21 bases left between them. The CDR3 covers 17 residues. Germline lookup yields CDR1 LNHDA and CDR2 SQIVND (reference sequence). Here the CDR3 reads CASSIWGDARGAYGYTF. In DNA, the CDR3 is TGTGCCAGTAGTATATGGGGGGACGCACGGGGGGCATATGGCTACACCTTC.

This chain uses TRBV19 with TRBJ1-5; 7 positions agree with TRBD1. V was clipped by 1 base and J by 3 bases; unmatched bases: 9. This CDR3 has 17 amino acids. Germline lookup yields CDR1 LNHDA and CDR2 SQIVND (reference sequence). The CDR3 here is CASSIVSTGVNNQPQHF. DNA of the CDR3: TGTGCCAGTAGTATAGTCTCAACAGGGGTTAACAATCAGCCCCAGCATTTT.

The chain employs TRBV7-2 and TRBJ2-6, with D unclear. This CDR3 region has 17 residues. V was trimmed by 5 bases and J by 0 bases, leaving 14 bases between them. From germline, CDR1 is SGHTA and CDR2 FQGNSA. CDR3 DNA sequence: TGTGCCAGCAGCAAATCACTCAGCGCCTCTGGGGCCAACGTCCTGACTTTC. This codes for CASSKSLSASGANVLTF.

The chain joins TRBV4-1 to TRBJ1-1; 7 bases match TRBD1. The CDR3 is 16 amino acids. Germline CDR1 MGHRA, CDR2 YSYEKL. With V trimmed by 1 base and J by 3 bases, 8 bases remained unmatched. For the CDR3, the DNA is TGCGCCAGCAGCCAAGGACAGGGCAGGTGGGACACTGAAGCTTTCTTT. Protein: CASSQGQGRWDTEAFF.

J is TRBJ1-5 and V is TRBV6-1; D gene unclear. Deletions cut 6 bases from V and 0 bases from J, with 6 bases between. In germline, CDR1 is MNHNS, CDR2 SASEGT. This CDR3 spans 13 amino acids. For the CDR3, the DNA is TGTGCCAGCAGAACAGATAGCAATCAGCCCCAGCATTTT. Translation gives CASRTDSNQPQHF.

This chain links TRBV30 with TRBJ2-1, with 15 bases that match TRBD2. Germline trimming cut 0 bases from V and 7 bases from J; bases unmatched to any gene: 1. The CDR3 has 15 residues. Germline CDR1 GTSNPN, CDR2 SVGIG (reference sequence). The CDR3 sequence: CAWSVGLAGGNEQFF. The CDR3 nucleotides are TGTGCCTGGAGTGTAGGACTAGCGGGGGGGAATGAGCAGTTCTTC.

The chain joins TRBV7-2 to TRBJ1-6, with D maybe TRBD1 (5 bases). V was pared by 7 bases and J by 9 bases, with 16 bases between. CDR1 SGHTA and CDR2 FQGNSA come from the germline V gene. This CDR3 is built from 14 residues. CDR3 nucleotide sequence: TGTGCCAGCACTCTTACTTTGGGGGGTTCACCCCTCCACTTT. Translation: CASTLTLGGSPLHF.

The chain couples TRBV28 to TRBJ2-5; D is possibly TRBD1 (5 bases). The germline V and J ends were trimmed by 3 bases and 1 base, with 27 bases remaining between them. The CDR3 totals 20 residues. Looked up from germline, CDR1 is MDHEN and CDR2 is SYDVKM. CDR3 nucleotide sequence: TGTGCCAGCAGTTTCCTAAATCGTCTTTTGACAGCAAGCTCCCAAGAGACCCAGTACTTC. It translates to CASSFLNRLLTASSQETQYF.

This clone was detected only once. V is TRBV28 and J is TRBJ2-7, with a weak D call TRBD2 (5 bases). The V end lost 4 bases, the J end lost 2 bases, and 18 bases lay between the germline ends. The CDR3 sequence is 16 residues long. Looked up from germline, CDR1 is MDHEN and CDR2 is SYDVKM. This CDR3 reads CASSSLDGGSTYEQYF. CDR3 bases: TGTGCCAGCAGTTCTCTCGACGGAGGATCGACCTACGAGCAGTACTTC.

The chain has TRBV28 and TRBJ2-1, with D tentatively TRBD1 (6 bases). The germline gives CDR1 MDHEN, CDR2 SYDVKM. Between the trimmed V and J ends, which lost 6 bases and 4 bases, there was a span of 16 bases. There are 15 residues in the CDR3. The CDR3 region has the DNA TGTGCCAGCAGGGGAACCGGGACAAGATACAATGAGCAGTTCTTC. Its protein is CASRGTGTRYNEQFF. The complete variable domain, with remaining parts taken from reference TRBV28 and TRBJ2-1, reads DVKVTQSSRYLVKRTGEKVFLECVQDMDHENMFWYRQDPGLGLRLIYFSYDVKMKEKGDIPEGYSVSREKKERFSLILESASTNQTSMYLCASRGTGTRYNEQFFGPGTRLTVL.

There are a few counts of this clone. J is TRBJ2-7 and V is TRBV27; maybe TRBD2 (6 bases). The CDR3 loop spans 15 amino acids. The ends were cut back, 5 bases at V and 3 bases at J, with 17 bases in the middle. Germline-derived CDR1 and CDR2 are MNHEY and SMNVEV (reference sequence). The CDR3 DNA reads TGTGCCAGCAGTCCACGCCCTGGAGGGGACTACGAGCAGTACTTC. Residues: CASSPRPGGDYEQYF.

The genes are TRBV28 and TRBJ2-1, with no clear D. V was cut by 1 base and J by 3 bases, with 13 bases left in between. The CDR3 covers 16 residues. CDR1 MDHEN and CDR2 SYDVKM come from the germline V gene. CDR3 sequence (DNA): TGTGCCAGCAGTTTATTCGTGGGTAGGAGCTACAATGAGCAGTTCTTC. Protein product: CASSLFVGRSYNEQFF.

This chain joins TRBV7-9 and TRBJ2-3; D is perhaps TRBD2 (6 bases). Germline V gene data show CDR1 as SEHNR and CDR2 as FQNEAQ (reference sequence). This CDR3 comprises 14 residues. Trimming stripped 7 bases from V and 2 bases from J, with 13 bases between. The CDR3 coding sequence is TGTGCCAGCATCCCGGGACTCCTCACAGATACGCAGTATTTT. Its translation: CASIPGLLTDTQYF.

The rearrangement links TRBV7-2 to TRBJ2-1; D call uncertain. This CDR3 region has 13 residues. From germline, CDR1 is SGHTA and CDR2 FQGNSA. Trimming took 5 bases from V and 8 from J, leaving 13 bases between them. The CDR3 nucleotides are TGTGCCAGCAGCCTTAAGGCTCGGGATGAGCAGTTCTTC. Protein: CASSLKARDEQFF.

The rearrangement links TRBV9 to TRBJ2-5, with 9 bases lining up with TRBD2. Germline V gene lookup returns CDR1 SGDLS and CDR2 YYNGEE. V shed 1 base, J shed 5 bases, and the junction held 6 bases outside the gene matches. The CDR3 sequence is 15 residues long. CDR3 region: CASSVSRGGGETQYF. Here the CDR3 DNA reads TGTGCCAGCAGCGTATCGCGGGGGGGCGGGGAGACCCAGTACTTC.

Only one count was recorded for this clone. The DNA for the CDR3 is TGTGCCAGCAGCGCACGGCCTCGACAGCAAACATTCGGCTACACCTTC. This codes for CASSARPRQQTFGYTF. The V and J genes are TRBV9 and TRBJ1-2, with D maybe TRBD1 (5 bases). This CDR3 comprises 16 residues. From germline, CDR1 is SGDLS and CDR2 YYNGEE. V lost 3 bases, J lost 8 bases, and 23 bases lay in between.